Reported below is one T cell receptor beta chain. Its antigen remains unknown. This sample stems from a study of OX40 agonist ivuxolimab in advanced cancers. The method was immunoSEQ multiplex PCR; TCRdb's version includes in-frame clones alone and lacks a portion of them. The top ten clones hold roughly 25% of a sample with some 15,000 clones, roughly 89% of them seen once. The study, taken as a whole, reports: Compared with others, partial responders at 0.1-3.0 mg/kg displayed clonal expansion among the lowest.

Germline V CDR1 and CDR2: SGHAT, FQNNGV. CDR3 length equals 14 residues. V dropped 4 bases and J dropped 3; count of bases not matched to a gene: 4. The J gene is TRBJ2-7, the V gene TRBV11-2, with 9 bases aligning to TRBD2. The receptor was isolated from an adult with an advanced solid tumor such as melanoma, head and neck, liver or kidney cancer. The specimen was CD4+ or CD8+ T cells sorted from blood, collected in a trial of the OX40 agonist ivuxolimab. The CDR3 spells CASSWTSENYEQYF. CDR3 bases: TGTGCCAGCAGCTGGACTAGCGAGAACTACGAGCAGTACTTC.